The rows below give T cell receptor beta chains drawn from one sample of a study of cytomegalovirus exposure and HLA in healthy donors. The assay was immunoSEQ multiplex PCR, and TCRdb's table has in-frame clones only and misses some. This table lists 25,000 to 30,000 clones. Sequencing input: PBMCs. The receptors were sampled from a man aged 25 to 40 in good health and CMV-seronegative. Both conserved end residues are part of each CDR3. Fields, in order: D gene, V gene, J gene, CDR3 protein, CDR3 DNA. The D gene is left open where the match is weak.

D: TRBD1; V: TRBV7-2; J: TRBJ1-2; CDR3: CASSVRQGREGYTF; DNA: TGTGCCAGCAGCGTAAGACAGGGAAGAGAGGGCTACACCTTC
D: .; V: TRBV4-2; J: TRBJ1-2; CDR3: CASSPPFRNYGYTF; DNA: TGTGCCAGCAGCCCCCCGTTTCGGAACTATGGCTACACCTTC
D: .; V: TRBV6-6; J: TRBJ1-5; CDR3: CASESGGNSNQPQHF; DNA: TGTGCCAGCGAGAGCGGGGGGAATAGCAATCAGCCCCAGCATTTT
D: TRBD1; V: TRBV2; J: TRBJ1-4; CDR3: CASLDRGRPNEKLFF; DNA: TGTGCCAGCCTGGACAGGGGACGTCCTAATGAAAAACTGTTTTTT
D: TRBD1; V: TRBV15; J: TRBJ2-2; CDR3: CATRENRGMNTGELFF; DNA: TGTGCCACCAGGGAAAACAGGGGGATGAACACCGGGGAGCTGTTTTTT
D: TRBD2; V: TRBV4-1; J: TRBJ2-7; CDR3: CASSQEGLAGGPIREQYF; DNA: TGCGCCAGCAGCCAAGAGGGACTAGCGGGAGGGCCAATACGAGAGCAGTACTTC
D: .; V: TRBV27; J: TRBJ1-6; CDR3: CASSFVYAGWESPLHF; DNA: TGTGCCAGCAGTTTCGTGTACGCAGGGTGGGAATCACCCCTCCACTTT
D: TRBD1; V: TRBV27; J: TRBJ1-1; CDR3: CASWDRVGTEAFF; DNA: TGTGCCAGCTGGGACAGGGTTGGCACTGAAGCTTTCTTT
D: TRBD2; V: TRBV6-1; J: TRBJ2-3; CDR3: CASGELAGGTQYF; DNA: TGTGCCAGCGGGGAACTAGCGGGGGGTACGCAGTATTTT
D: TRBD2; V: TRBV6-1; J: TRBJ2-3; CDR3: CASSEGLVGEDTQYF; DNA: TGTGCCAGCAGTGAGGGACTAGTGGGAGAGGATACGCAGTATTTT
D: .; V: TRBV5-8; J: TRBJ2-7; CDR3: CASSLEGRPGLYYEQYF; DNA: TGTGCCAGCAGCTTGGAGGGGCGTCCGGGCCTTTACTACGAGCAGTACTTC